This T cell receptor (beta chain) was identified in a study of CD8 T cells in ankylosing spondylitis. Study results and caveats: Clones linked to disease were reported to show significant enrichment in matched ankylosing spondylitis synovial fluid.

A word on this clonotype: The target antigen is unknown.

The germline V gene encodes CDR1 SGHVS and CDR2 FNYEAQ. The CDR3 is 13 residues long. Trimming cost V 8 bases and J 4 bases, with 12 bases left between them. A quantitative 5'-RACE method, one with molecular barcodes, was used to make TCR beta libraries. Each CDR3 protein gets one entry after TCRdb re-called the 5' RACE reads with MiXCR. Among about 130,000 distinct CDR3 sequences, approximately 9.7% were seen once, and the ten largest hold 2.5% to 4%. The receptor was isolated from a male donor with ankylosing spondylitis or in good health (not recorded which). What was sequenced was blood, either unsorted or a sorted T cell fraction (not recorded which). This chain links TRBV7-6 with TRBJ1-5, with D possibly being TRBD1 (5 bases). The CDR3 reads CASGQGLNQPQHF. In DNA, the CDR3 is TGTGCCAGCGGGCAGGGTCTGAATCAGCCCCAGCATTTT.